This T cell receptor beta chain was sequenced in a study of OX40 agonist ivuxolimab in advanced cancers. TCRdb's copy holds only in-frame clones and misses some; the assay was immunoSEQ multiplex PCR. The data contain 35,000 to 50,000 clones, about 86% of them seen just once; the ten biggest clones take up 20% to 25%. From germline, CDR1 is MNHEY and CDR2 SVGAGI. CDR3 length equals 13 residues. With 0 bases removed from V and 6 bases from J, the gap between germline ends came to 6 bases. This clonotype originated in an adult with an advanced solid tumor such as melanoma, head and neck, liver or kidney cancer. The material was CD4+ or CD8+ T cells sorted from blood, obtained in a trial of the OX40 agonist ivuxolimab. The chain employs TRBV6-5 and TRBJ2-1; D is unresolved. CDR3 residues: CASSYSTPNEQFF. The CDR3 DNA is TGTGCCAGCAGTTACTCAACTCCCAATGAGCAGTTCTTC.